The 15 T cell receptor beta chains in this list originate from one sample, sequenced in a study of response to subunit inactivated influenza vaccine (dated by TCRdb to the late 2010s). The library was prepared using RT-PCR. TCRdb shows the sequencer as Illumina HiSeq 2500. TCRdb reprocessed the public reads (quality trimming at Q25 with fastp, clone calling with MiXCR) and kept in-frame beta chains. All rows with the same CDR3 protein become a single entry with the most common DNA and genes. Here the sample has more than 450,000 distinct CDR3 sequences; 6.5% to 8% occur a single time. Roughly 13% of the sample belongs to the ten largest clones. The source was PBMCs from blood, collected 23 months after vaccination. Source of these receptors: a man aged 45 to 70 who received an inactivated influenza vaccine. Donor details come from another sample of the same person, matched by shared clones.

This clonotype has only a few counts. The chain is built from TRBV6-2 or TRBV6-3 and TRBJ1-4; tentatively, D is TRBD1 (5 bases). V lost 6 bases, J lost 7 bases, and 15 bases lay in between. The CDR3 is 14 amino acids. Germline V gene lookup returns CDR1 MNHEY and CDR2 SVGEGT. The CDR3 loop reads CASRGTASGEKLFF. CDR3 nucleotides: TGTGCCAGCAGGGGGACCGCCTCCGGTGAAAAACTGTTTTTT.

The table lists this clonotype with many counts. The chain carries TRBV7-3 and TRBJ2-2; D not certain. This CDR3 is 14 amino acids long. The V gene lost 5 bases and the J gene lost 1 base, with 8 bases spanning the gap. CDR1 SGHTA and CDR2 FQGTGA come from the germline V gene. CDR3 protein: CASSPLGNTGELFF. CDR3 coding DNA: TGTGCCAGCAGCCCCTTGGGGAACACCGGGGAGCTGTTTTTT.

The gene calls are TRBV15 and TRBJ2-1; D might be TRBD2 (5 bases). The ends were cut back, 1 base at V and 7 bases at J, with 23 bases in the middle. Germline assignment: CDR1 LNHNV and CDR2 YYDKDF (reference sequence). The CDR3 length is 18 residues. In DNA form, the CDR3 reads TGTGCCACCAGCAGAGGAGCTGCCTTGGTGGGAGTCAGTAATGAGCAGTTCTTC. Amino acid sequence: CATSRGAALVGVSNEQFF.

This clonotype has ten or more counts. The rearrangement links TRBV18 to TRBJ1-5; D is ambiguous. The CDR3 covers 14 residues. V was pared by 3 bases and J by 0 bases, with 6 bases between. Germline CDR1 reads KGHSH; CDR2 reads LQKENI. CDR3 region: CASSPSYSNQPQHF. CDR3 nucleotide sequence: TGTGCCAGCTCACCGAGTTATAGCAATCAGCCCCAGCATTTT.

This clonotype came up many times. This rearrangement joins TRBV5-5 to TRBJ1-6; the match to TRBD1 covers 9 bases. This CDR3 has 14 amino acids. Trimming at V came to 0 bases and at J to 8 bases, leaving 0 bases not matched to a gene. Germline CDR1 and CDR2: SGHKS and YYEKEE (reference sequence). DNA for the CDR3: TGTGCCAGCAGCTTGGGGACAGGGGATTCACCCCTCCACTTT. Protein sequence: CASSLGTGDSPLHF.

The V gene is TRBV20-1, the J gene TRBJ1-6, with TRBD1 matching 7 bases. CDR1 DFQATT and CDR2 SNEGSKA come from the germline V gene (reference sequence). This CDR3 has 15 residues. With 1 base clipped from V and 8 bases from J, the junction kept 8 bases outside the gene matches. This chain's CDR3 is CSARVVGDRYSPLHF. The CDR3 DNA follows: TGCAGTGCTAGAGTGGTAGGGGACAGATATTCACCCCTCCACTTT.

The rearrangement joins TRBV27 to TRBJ2-2; no firm D call. Deletions cut 4 bases from V and 4 bases from J, with 10 bases between. CDR1 and CDR2 from the germline V gene are MNHEY and SMNVEV (reference sequence). The CDR3 sequence is 14 residues long. The CDR3 nucleotides read TGTGCCAGCAGTTCGACTTGGCTCACCGGGGAGCTGTTTTTT. It yields the protein CASSSTWLTGELFF.

Remarks on this clonotype: This may come from a read error, since a much larger clone is one base off. This chain links TRBV20-1 with TRBJ1-5, with 7 bases fitting TRBD1. Germline-derived CDR1 and CDR2 are DFQATT and SNEGSKA (reference sequence). CDR3 length: 14 amino acids. V trimming: 6 bases; J trimming: 3 bases; junction bases outside the gene matches: 8. In DNA, the CDR3 is TGCAGTGCGTCCGGGACAGTGCTCAATCAGCCCCAGCATTTT. Its translation is CSASGTVLNQPQHF.

This clonotype has a handful of counts. V usage is TRBV11-2 and J usage is TRBJ1-1; D is ambiguous. Trimming took 4 bases from V and 9 from J, leaving 18 bases between them. The CDR3 spans 14 residues. Germline CDR1 is SGHAT and CDR2 is FQNNGV. This CDR3 reads CASSYGPGPEKAFF. In nucleotides, the CDR3 is TGTGCCAGCAGCTACGGCCCAGGCCCCGAGAAAGCTTTCTTT.

V and J are TRBV9 and TRBJ1-1, with D possibly matching TRBD1 (6 bases). CDR3 length: 15 residues. Germline CDR1 is SGDLS and CDR2 is YYNGEE. Between the trimmed V and J ends, which lost 2 bases and 2 bases, there was a span of 13 bases. CDR3 residues: CASSVNPGQNTEAFF. The CDR3 region has the DNA TGTGCCAGCAGCGTTAACCCGGGACAAAACACTGAAGCTTTCTTT.

This clonotype was counted many times. V and J are TRBV4-3 and TRBJ1-3; TRBD1 matches 8 bases. Germline trimming cut 5 bases from V and 3 bases from J; bases unmatched to any gene: 9. Germline CDR1 reads LGHNA; CDR2 reads YSLEER. The CDR3 is 16 residues long. CDR3 sequence reads: CASSNGQGVFGNTIYF. CDR3 DNA: TGCGCCAGCAGCAATGGACAGGGTGTATTTGGAAACACCATATATTTT.

The rearrangement links TRBV10-3 to TRBJ2-5; maybe TRBD1 (6 bases). The ends were cut back, 6 bases at V and 4 bases at J, with 9 bases in the middle. Germline V gene data show CDR1 as ENHRY and CDR2 as SYGVKD. This CDR3 spans 12 amino acids. CDR3 nucleotides: TGTGCCATCAGCGACAGGAGAGAGACCCAGTACTTC. It translates to CAISDRRETQYF.

This clonotype was seen repeatedly, ten times or more. The rearrangement links TRBV10-3 to TRBJ2-3; 7 bases align to TRBD1. This CDR3 is 13 amino acids long. V was clipped by 7 bases and J by 5 bases; unmatched bases: 6. The germline gives CDR1 ENHRY, CDR2 SYGVKD. CDR3 bases: TGTGCCATCATAAGGGGGCCTGGAGATACGCAGTATTTT. It translates to CAIIRGPGDTQYF.

This clonotype has ten or more counts. The genes are TRBV15 and TRBJ2-1, with no clear D. Germline CDR1 LNHNV, CDR2 YYDKDF (reference sequence). V was cut by 0 bases and J by 7 bases, with 7 bases left in between. This CDR3 is 13 amino acids long. CDR3 coding DNA: TGTGCCACCAGCAGAGATCAAAGGAATGAGCAGTTCTTC. It is translated as CATSRDQRNEQFF.

This clonotype was recorded a few times. The V call is TRBV2, the J call TRBJ1-2; D remains ambiguous. Germline V lookup: CDR1 SNHLY, CDR2 FYNNEI. The CDR3 runs to 13 residues. Trimming pared 4 bases from V and 8 bases from J, leaving 14 bases between. The CDR3 DNA sequence: TGTGCCAGCAGTGGGCAGGCGCGACTAGGCTACACCTTC. It specifies CASSGQARLGYTF.